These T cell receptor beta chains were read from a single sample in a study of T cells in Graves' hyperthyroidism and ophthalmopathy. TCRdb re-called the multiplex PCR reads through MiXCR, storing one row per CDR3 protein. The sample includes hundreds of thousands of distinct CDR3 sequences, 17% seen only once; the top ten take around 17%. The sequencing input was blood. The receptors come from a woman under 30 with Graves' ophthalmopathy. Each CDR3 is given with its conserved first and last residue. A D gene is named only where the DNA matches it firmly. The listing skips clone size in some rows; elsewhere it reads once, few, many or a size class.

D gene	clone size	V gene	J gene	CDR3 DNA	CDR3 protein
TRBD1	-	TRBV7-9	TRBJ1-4	TGTGCGACAGGGCCAAATGAAAAACTGTTTTTT	CATGPNEKLFF
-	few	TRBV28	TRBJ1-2	TGTGCCAGCAGCCACACCTTCGACTATGGCTACACCTTC	CASSHTFDYGYTF
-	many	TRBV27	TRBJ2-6	TGTGCCAGCAGTCCATCCCCCGGTTCCGGGGCCAACGTCCTGACTTTC	CASSPSPGSGANVLTF
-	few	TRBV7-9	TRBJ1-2	TGTGCCAGCAGCTTAGAGGTGGTAAAGAACTATGGCTACACCTTC	CASSLEVVKNYGYTF
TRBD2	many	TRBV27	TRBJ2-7	TGTGCCAGCAGGCCAGGCGGGAGTGGTCCCCTCTCCTCTCAGCAGTACTTC	CASRPGGSGPLSSQQYF
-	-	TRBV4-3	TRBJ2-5	TGCGCCAGCAGCCAAGTTCGGAGCGGGCAAGAGACCCAGTACTTC	CASSQVRSGQETQYF
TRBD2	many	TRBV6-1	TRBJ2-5	TGTGCCAGCAGTGCCTCCGGGACTAAAGGGGAGACCCAGTACTTC	CASSASGTKGETQYF
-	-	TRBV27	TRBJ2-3	TGTGCCAGCAGTTCCGTACTACCCGATACGCAGTATTTT	CASSSVLPDTQYF
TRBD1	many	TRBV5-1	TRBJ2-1	TGCGCCAGCAGCTTAGAAAGTCCTACAGGGGGCTCCTACAATGAGCAGTTCTTC	CASSLESPTGGSYNEQFF
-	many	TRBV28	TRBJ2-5	TGTGCCAGCAGCCTGACACGTCGGGAGACCCAGTACTTC	CASSLTRRETQYF
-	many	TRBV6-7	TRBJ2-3	TGTGCCAGCATCACACCGTGGGGGCGAATAAATTCAGATACGCAGTATTTT	CASITPWGRINSDTQYF
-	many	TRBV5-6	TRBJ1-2	TGTGCCAGCAGCTTGGATTTGTTAAACTATGGCTACACCTTC	CASSLDLLNYGYTF
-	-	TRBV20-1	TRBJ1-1	TGCAGTGCGGGACGACAGAGTTCTAACACTGAAGCTTTCTTT	CSAGRQSSNTEAFF
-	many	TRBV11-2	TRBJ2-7	TGTGCCAGCAGCGTTAGATCGTGGCGGAGGGGCTACGAGCAGTACTTC	CASSVRSWRRGYEQYF
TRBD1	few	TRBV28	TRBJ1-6	TGTGCCAGCAGTTCAATTCGGACAGGACCCTATAATTCACCCCTCCACTTT	CASSSIRTGPYNSPLHF